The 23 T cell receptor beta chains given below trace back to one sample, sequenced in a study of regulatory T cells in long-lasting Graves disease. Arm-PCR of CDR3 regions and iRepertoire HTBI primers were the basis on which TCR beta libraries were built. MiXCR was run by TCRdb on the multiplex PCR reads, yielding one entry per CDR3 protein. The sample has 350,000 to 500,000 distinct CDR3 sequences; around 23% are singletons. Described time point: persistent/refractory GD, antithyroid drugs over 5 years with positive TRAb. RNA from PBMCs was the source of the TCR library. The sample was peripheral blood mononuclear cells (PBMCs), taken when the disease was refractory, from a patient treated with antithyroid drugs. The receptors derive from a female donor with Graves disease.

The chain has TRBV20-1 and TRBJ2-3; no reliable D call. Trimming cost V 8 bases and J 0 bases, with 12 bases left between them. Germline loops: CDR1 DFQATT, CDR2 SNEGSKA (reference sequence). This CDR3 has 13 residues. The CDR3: CSIPTSSTDTQYF. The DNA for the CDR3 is TGCAGTATCCCCACCTCTAGCACAGATACGCAGTATTTT.

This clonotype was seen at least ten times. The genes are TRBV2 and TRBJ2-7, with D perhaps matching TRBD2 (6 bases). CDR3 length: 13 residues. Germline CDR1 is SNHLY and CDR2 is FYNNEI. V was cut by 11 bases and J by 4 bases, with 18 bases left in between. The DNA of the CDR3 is TGTGCCTCCTCATTCTCGGGGGAATACGAGCAGTACTTC. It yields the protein CASSFSGEYEQYF.

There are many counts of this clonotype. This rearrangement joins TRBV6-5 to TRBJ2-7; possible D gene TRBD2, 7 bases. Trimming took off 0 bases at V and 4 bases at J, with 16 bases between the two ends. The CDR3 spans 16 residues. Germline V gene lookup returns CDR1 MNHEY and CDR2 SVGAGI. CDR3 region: CASSYSGASGTYEQYF. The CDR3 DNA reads TGTGCCAGCAGTTACTCGGGGGCTAGCGGAACGTACGAGCAGTACTTC.

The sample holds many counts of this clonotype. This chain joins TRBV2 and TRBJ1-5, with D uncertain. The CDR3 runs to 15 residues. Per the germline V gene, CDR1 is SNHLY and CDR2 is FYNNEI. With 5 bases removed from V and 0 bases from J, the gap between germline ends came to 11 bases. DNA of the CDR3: TGTGCCAGCAGTCAAGACGGTAATAGCAATCAGCCCCAGCATTTT. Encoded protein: CASSQDGNSNQPQHF.

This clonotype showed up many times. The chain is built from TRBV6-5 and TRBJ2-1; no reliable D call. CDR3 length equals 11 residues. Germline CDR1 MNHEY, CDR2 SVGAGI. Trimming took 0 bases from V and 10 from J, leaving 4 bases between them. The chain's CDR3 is CASSYSREQFF. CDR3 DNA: TGTGCCAGCAGTTACTCTAGGGAGCAGTTCTTC.

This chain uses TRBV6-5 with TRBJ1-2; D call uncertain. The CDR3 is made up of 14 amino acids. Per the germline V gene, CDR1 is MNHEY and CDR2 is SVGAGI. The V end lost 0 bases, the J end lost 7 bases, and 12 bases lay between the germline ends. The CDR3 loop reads CASSYSRAGAGYTF. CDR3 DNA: TGTGCCAGCAGTTACTCTCGGGCAGGTGCTGGCTACACCTTC.

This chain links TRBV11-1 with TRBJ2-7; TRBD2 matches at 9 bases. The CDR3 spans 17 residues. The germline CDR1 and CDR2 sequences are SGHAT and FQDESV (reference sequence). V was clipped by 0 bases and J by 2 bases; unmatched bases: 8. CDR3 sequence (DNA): TGTGCCAGCAGCTTAGCGCTCGCTAGCGGGGAAACCTACGAGCAGTACTTC. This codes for CASSLALASGETYEQYF.

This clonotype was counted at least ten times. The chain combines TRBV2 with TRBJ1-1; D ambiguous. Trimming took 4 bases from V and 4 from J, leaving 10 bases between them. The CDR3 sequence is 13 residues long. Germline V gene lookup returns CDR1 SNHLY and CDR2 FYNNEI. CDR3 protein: CASSVGWGTEAFF. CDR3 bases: TGTGCCAGCAGTGTGGGCTGGGGCACTGAAGCTTTCTTT.

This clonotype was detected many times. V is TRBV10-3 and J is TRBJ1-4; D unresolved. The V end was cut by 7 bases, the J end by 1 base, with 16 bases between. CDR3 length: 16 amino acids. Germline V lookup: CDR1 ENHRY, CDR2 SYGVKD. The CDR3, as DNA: TGTGCCATCACACACGTTAAGATGGTAACTAATGAAAAACTGTTTTTT. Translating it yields CAITHVKMVTNEKLFF.

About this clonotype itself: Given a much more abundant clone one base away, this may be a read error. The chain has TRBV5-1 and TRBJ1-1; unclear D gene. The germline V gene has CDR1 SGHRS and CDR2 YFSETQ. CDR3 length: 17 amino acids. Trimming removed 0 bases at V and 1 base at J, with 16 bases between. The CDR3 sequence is CASSLAGNMSGNTEAFF. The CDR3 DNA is TGCGCCAGCAGCTTGGCCGGAAACATGAGCGGGAACACTGAAGCTTTCTTT.

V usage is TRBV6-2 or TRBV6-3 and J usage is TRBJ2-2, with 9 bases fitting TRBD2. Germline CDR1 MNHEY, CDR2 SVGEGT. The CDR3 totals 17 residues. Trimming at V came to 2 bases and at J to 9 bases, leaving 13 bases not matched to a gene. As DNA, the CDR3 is TGTGCCAGCAGTTACCGAGCGACGACTAGCGGTGCCAGGGAGCTGTTTTTT. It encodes CASSYRATTSGARELFF.

The CDR3 region has the DNA TGTGCCAGGACCGGGTGGGTTGGCACTGAAGCTTTCTTT. It encodes CARTGWVGTEAFF. This chain uses TRBV30 with TRBJ1-1; D is unresolved. Trimming took off 8 bases at V and 4 bases at J, with 17 bases between the two ends. The CDR3 has 13 amino acids. Looked up from germline, CDR1 is GTSNPN and CDR2 is SVGIG (reference sequence).

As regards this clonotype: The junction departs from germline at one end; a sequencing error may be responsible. The CDR3 sequence: CASLVRTGELLF. The CDR3 DNA reads TGTGCCAGCCTAGTAAGGACCGGGGAGCTGCTTTTT. The J gene is TRBJ2-2, the V gene TRBV2; TRBD2 is a possible D gene (5 bases). Germline values: CDR1 SNHLY, CDR2 FYNNEI. This CDR3 contains 12 residues.

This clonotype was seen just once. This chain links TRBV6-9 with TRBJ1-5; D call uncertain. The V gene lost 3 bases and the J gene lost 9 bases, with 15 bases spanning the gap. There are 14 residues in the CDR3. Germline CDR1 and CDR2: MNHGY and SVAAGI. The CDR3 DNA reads TGTGCCAGCAGTTACTCAAATACTCAGAGGCCCCAGCATTTT. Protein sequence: CASSYSNTQRPQHF.

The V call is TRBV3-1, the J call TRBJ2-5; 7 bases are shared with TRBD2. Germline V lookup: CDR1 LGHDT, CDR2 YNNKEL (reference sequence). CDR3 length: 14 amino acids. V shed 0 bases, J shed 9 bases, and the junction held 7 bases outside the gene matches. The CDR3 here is CASSQERQRGAQYF. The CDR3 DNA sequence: TGTGCCAGCAGCCAAGAACGCCAGCGGGGCGCCCAGTACTTC.

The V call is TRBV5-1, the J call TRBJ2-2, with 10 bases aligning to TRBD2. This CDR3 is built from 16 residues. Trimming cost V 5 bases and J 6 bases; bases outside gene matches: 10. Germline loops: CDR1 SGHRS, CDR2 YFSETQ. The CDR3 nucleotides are TGCGCCAGCAGTCCCGGGACTAGCGACCACCCCGGGGAGCTGTTTTTT. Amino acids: CASSPGTSDHPGELFF.

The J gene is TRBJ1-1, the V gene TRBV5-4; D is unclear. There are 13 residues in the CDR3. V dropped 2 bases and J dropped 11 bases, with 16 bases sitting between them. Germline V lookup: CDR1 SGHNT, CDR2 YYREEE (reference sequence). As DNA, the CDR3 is TGTGCCAGCAGCTTCGGCCCGGACCAAAGGGCTTTCTTT. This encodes CASSFGPDQRAFF. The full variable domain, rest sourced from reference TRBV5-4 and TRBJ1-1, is ETGVTQSPTHLIKTRGQQVTLRCSSQSGHNTVSWYQQALGQGPQFIFQYYREEENGRGNFPPRFSGLQFPNYSSELNVNALELDDSALYLCASSFGPDQRAFFGQGTRLTVV.

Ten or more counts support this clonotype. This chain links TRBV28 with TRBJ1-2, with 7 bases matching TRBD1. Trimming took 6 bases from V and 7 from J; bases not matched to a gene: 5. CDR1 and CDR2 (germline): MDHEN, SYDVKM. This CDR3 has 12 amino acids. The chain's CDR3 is CASSLRQGGYTF. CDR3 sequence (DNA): TGTGCCAGCAGCCTAAGACAGGGTGGCTACACCTTC.

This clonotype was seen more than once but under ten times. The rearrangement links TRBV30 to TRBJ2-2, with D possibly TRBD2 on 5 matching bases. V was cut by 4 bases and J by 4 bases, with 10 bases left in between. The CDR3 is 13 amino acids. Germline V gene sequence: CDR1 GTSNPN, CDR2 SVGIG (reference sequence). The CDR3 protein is CAWTGVGTGELFF. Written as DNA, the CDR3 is TGTGCCTGGACCGGGGTGGGCACCGGGGAGCTGTTTTTT. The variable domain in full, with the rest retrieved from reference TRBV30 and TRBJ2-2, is SQTIHQWPATLVQPVGSPLSLECTVEGTSNPNLYWYRQAAGRGLQLLFYSVGIGQISSEVPQNLSASRPQDRQFILSSKKLLLSDSGFYLCAWTGVGTGELFFGEGSRLTVL.

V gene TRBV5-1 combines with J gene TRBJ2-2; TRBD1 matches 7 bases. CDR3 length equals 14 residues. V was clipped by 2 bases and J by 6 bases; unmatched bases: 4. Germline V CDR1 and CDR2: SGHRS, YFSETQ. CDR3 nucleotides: TGCGCCAGCAGCTTACGACAGGGTTCCGGGGAGCTGTTTTTT. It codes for CASSLRQGSGELFF.

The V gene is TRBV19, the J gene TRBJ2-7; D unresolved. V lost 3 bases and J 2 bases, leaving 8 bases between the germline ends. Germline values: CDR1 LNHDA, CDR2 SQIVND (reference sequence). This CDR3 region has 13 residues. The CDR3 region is CASSIGRTYEQYF. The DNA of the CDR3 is TGTGCCAGTAGTATCGGGCGAACCTACGAGCAGTACTTC.

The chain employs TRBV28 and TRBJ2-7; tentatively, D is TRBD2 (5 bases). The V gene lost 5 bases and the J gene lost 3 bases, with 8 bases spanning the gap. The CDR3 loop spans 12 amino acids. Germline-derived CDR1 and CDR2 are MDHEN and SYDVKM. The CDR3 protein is CASSLEDYEQYF. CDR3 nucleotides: TGTGCCAGCAGTCTGGAGGACTACGAGCAGTACTTC.

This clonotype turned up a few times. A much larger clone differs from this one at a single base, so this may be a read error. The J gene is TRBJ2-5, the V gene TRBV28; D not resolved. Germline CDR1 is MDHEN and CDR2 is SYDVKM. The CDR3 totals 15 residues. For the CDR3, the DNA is TGTGCCAGCACCCTGGACCAAAACCGAAAAGAGACCCAGCACTTC. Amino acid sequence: CASTLDQNRKETQHF.